These 23 T cell receptor beta chains came from one sample sequenced in a study of cytomegalovirus exposure and HLA in healthy donors. Use of 60 Vbeta and 13 Jbeta primers characterized the PCR. Sequencing was performed with immunoSEQ multiplex PCR; in TCRdb, only in-frame clones are kept and a portion is missing. The sample contains tens of thousands of clones, around 68% of which appear only once. The sample comprised PBMCs. These receptors all come from a woman aged 25 to 45 in good health and CMV-seronegative.

This chain uses TRBV19 with TRBJ2-6; D is possibly TRBD2 (5 bases). Germline V CDR1 and CDR2: LNHDA, SQIVND (reference sequence). Trimming removed 2 bases from V and 0 bases from J, with 8 bases in between. The CDR3 is 16 amino acids. The CDR3 sequence: CASSISGISGANVLTF. As DNA, the CDR3 is TGTGCCAGTAGTATATCGGGGATCTCTGGGGCCAACGTCCTGACTTTC. Full variable domain (missing parts from reference TRBV19 and TRBJ2-6): DGGITQSPKYLFRKEGQNVTLSCEQNLNHDAMYWYRQDPGQGLRLIYYSQIVNDFQKGDIAEGYSVSREKKESFPLTVTSAQKNPTAFYLCASSISGISGANVLTFGAGSRLTVL.

CDR3 bases: TGTGCCAGCAGCTTAGTTCGCGGGGGCCCAGATACGCAGTATTTT. Protein sequence: CASSLVRGGPDTQYF. This chain joins TRBV7-9 and TRBJ2-3, with a tentative D call TRBD2 (7 bases). The CDR3 is 15 amino acids. The V end was cut by 1 base, the J end by 4 bases, with 12 bases between. Germline V gene lookup returns CDR1 SEHNR and CDR2 FQNEAQ (reference sequence).

V and J are TRBV5-5 and TRBJ1-5; 9 nucleotides line up with TRBD1. The germline gives CDR1 SGHKS, CDR2 YYEKEE (reference sequence). Trimming at V came to 4 bases and at J to 5 bases, leaving 4 bases not matched to a gene. The CDR3 is 14 amino acids. The CDR3 DNA follows: TGTGCCAGCAGCCTAGGACAGGGGCATCAGCCCCAGCATTTT. It translates to CASSLGQGHQPQHF.

The chain employs TRBV4-2 and TRBJ2-1; 12 bases agree with TRBD2. Trimming took 3 bases from V and 5 from J; bases not matched to a gene: 5. In germline, CDR1 is LGHNA, CDR2 YNFKEQ. This CDR3 is 16 amino acids long. CDR3 protein: CASSQASGGADNEQFF. CDR3 nucleotide sequence: TGTGCCAGCAGCCAGGCTAGCGGGGGGGCCGACAATGAGCAGTTCTTC.

CDR3 bases: TGTGCCTGGAGCAGACAGAGAGTAGAGCAGTACTTC. Amino acid sequence: CAWSRQRVEQYF. The chain combines TRBV30 with TRBJ2-5; D may be TRBD1 (5 bases). The CDR3 runs 12 residues. Germline V gene data show CDR1 as GTSNPN and CDR2 as SVGIG (reference sequence). V shed 3 bases and J shed 11 bases, with 16 bases lying between them.

This rearrangement joins TRBV5-1 to TRBJ2-5, with D maybe TRBD2 (6 bases). This CDR3 contains 16 residues. V lost 1 base, J lost 5 bases, and 18 bases lay in between. Looked up from germline, CDR1 is SGHRS and CDR2 is YFSETQ. The CDR3 nucleotides are TGCGCCAGCAGCTTGTCGGAAGGTAGCGGTGGCGAGACCCAGTACTTC. Its translation: CASSLSEGSGGETQYF.

This clone showed up just a few times. Other nucleotide sequences from this sample produce the same CDR3. The chain links TRBV28 to TRBJ1-5, with 8 bases that match TRBD1. The CDR3 contains 15 residues. The J segment lost 1 base and the V segment lost 5 bases, leaving 4 bases of the junction unmatched. Germline V gives CDR1 MDHEN, CDR2 SYDVKM. The CDR3 DNA follows: TGTGCCAGCAGTCCGGACAGGGTGAGCAATCAGCCCCAGCATTTT. It specifies CASSPDRVSNQPQHF.

The chain recombines TRBV11-2 with TRBJ2-2, with 10 bases lining up with TRBD1. The germline gives CDR1 SGHAT, CDR2 FQNNGV. V lost 2 bases to trimming and J lost 7 bases; unmatched junction nucleotides: 4. The length of the CDR3 is 15 residues. DNA of the CDR3: TGTGCCAGCAGCTTACGACAGGGGGCTATCGGGGAGCTGTTTTTT. This codes for CASSLRQGAIGELFF.

This clone has a handful of counts. CDR3 DNA: TGTGCCAGCAGGGCATCGGACAGGCGAAACACTGAAGCTTTCTTT. This sequence encodes CASRASDRRNTEAFF. The chain couples TRBV6-6 to TRBJ1-1, with 7 bases matching TRBD1. The junction had 9 bases not matched to a gene; V was cut back by 6 bases and J by 2 bases. Germline assignment: CDR1 MNHNY and CDR2 SVGAGI (reference sequence). This CDR3 has 15 amino acids.

The chain links TRBV5-4 to TRBJ1-1; TRBD1 is a possible D gene (6 bases). The V gene's germline CDR1 is SGHNT and CDR2 YYREEE (reference sequence). The CDR3 sequence is 14 residues long. The V and J ends lost 2 bases and 5 bases respectively, with 13 bases between them. CDR3 in DNA: TGTGCCAGCAGCTTCAGGTCAGGGGTTACTGAAGCTTTCTTT. Amino acids: CASSFRSGVTEAFF.

CDR3: CSFTGALHLTDTQYF. The DNA of the CDR3 is TGCAGCTTTACAGGGGCCCTGCATCTCACAGATACGCAGTATTTT. The chain has TRBV29-1 and TRBJ2-3, with 7 bases fitting TRBD1. CDR3 length: 15 amino acids. Germline trimming cut 8 bases from V and 2 bases from J; bases unmatched to any gene: 13. Germline-derived CDR1 and CDR2 are SQVTM and ANQGSEA.

V usage is TRBV27 and J usage is TRBJ2-7; TRBD2 is a possible D gene (5 bases). The germline V gene has CDR1 MNHEY and CDR2 SMNVEV (reference sequence). This CDR3 comprises 12 residues. V lost 5 bases and J lost 11, with 16 bases in between. CDR3 DNA: TGTGCCAGCAGTCCCGGGATCCCGGCGGAGTACTTC. This gives the protein CASSPGIPAEYF.

This chain connects TRBV4-1 to TRBJ1-2, with D hard to call. The germline V gene encodes CDR1 MGHRA and CDR2 YSYEKL. CDR3 size: 13 residues. The ends were cut back, 0 bases at V and 2 bases at J, with 4 bases in the middle. CDR3 nucleotides: TGCGCCAGCAGCCAAGAACAGAACTATGGCTACACCTTC. It yields the protein CASSQEQNYGYTF.

The chain recombines TRBV2 with TRBJ2-4, with no clear D. Trimming cost V 7 bases and J 2 bases, with 9 bases left between them. This CDR3 spans 13 amino acids. Germline lookup yields CDR1 SNHLY and CDR2 FYNNEI. Written as DNA, the CDR3 is TGTGCCAGCAATCAGGAAACCAAAAACATTCAGTACTTC. This translates into CASNQETKNIQYF. Filled out from reference TRBV2 and TRBJ2-4, the complete variable domain reads EPEVTQTPSHQVTQMGQEVILRCVPISNHLYFYWYRQILGQKVEFLVSFYNNEISEKSEIFDDQFSVERPDGSNFTLKIRSTKLEDSAMYFCASNQETKNIQYFGAGTRLSVL.

This clone showed up just a few times. The CDR3 DNA is TGTGCCAGCAGCCAAGTTAATGGCGGGGGGGCCAGCGAGCAGTACTTC. The encoded protein is CASSQVNGGGASEQYF. The chain couples TRBV4-2 to TRBJ2-7; 9 bases are a match to TRBD2. Per the germline V gene, CDR1 is LGHNA and CDR2 is YNFKEQ. Trimming removed 1 base from V and 6 bases from J; junction bases left unmatched: 10. The CDR3 has 16 residues.

The V call is TRBV21-1, the J call TRBJ1-1; the table's D call of TRBD1 was not tested on the DNA. TRBV21-1 is tagged as a pseudogene. The CDR3 is 17 amino acids. The CDR3 reads CASSKKEGRRTGTEAFF. CDR3 nucleotide sequence: TGTGCCAGCAGCAAAAAAGAGGGTAGACGGACAGGTACTGAAGCTTTCTTT.

V gene TRBV6-6 combines with J gene TRBJ2-6, with 8 bases identical to TRBD1. After removal of 7 bases from V and 1 base from J, the junction contained 6 bases not matched to a gene. Germline CDR1 is MNHNY and CDR2 is SVGAGI (reference sequence). The CDR3 spans 16 residues. DNA of the CDR3: TGTGCCAGCACGGACAGGGTGGGATCTGGGGCCAACGTCCTGACTTTC. Residues: CASTDRVGSGANVLTF.

The chain couples TRBV14 to TRBJ1-1; D unclear. CDR1 and CDR2 (germline): SGHDN, FVKESK. This CDR3 has 13 amino acids. The V gene lost 0 bases and the J gene lost 4 bases, with 6 bases spanning the gap. The CDR3 loop reads CASSQEALTEAFF. In DNA form, the CDR3 reads TGTGCCAGCAGCCAAGAGGCTCTCACTGAAGCTTTCTTT.

The CDR3 region has the DNA TGCGCCAGCAGCCAACTTAAGGACAACGATGAAAAACTGTTTTTT. Amino acids: CASSQLKDNDEKLFF. This chain links TRBV4-3 with TRBJ1-4, with D maybe TRBD1 (5 bases). This CDR3 has 15 amino acids. CDR1 and CDR2 (germline): LGHNA, YSLEER. The V and J ends lost 2 bases and 6 bases respectively, with 13 bases between them.

V and J are TRBV6-5 and TRBJ1-4, with D tentatively TRBD1 (5 bases). Germline CDR1 reads MNHEY; CDR2 reads SVGAGI. The CDR3 extends over 16 amino acids. V dropped 2 bases and J dropped 0 bases, with 10 bases sitting between them. CDR3 protein: CASSYRSGSTNEKLFF. CDR3 coding DNA: TGTGCCAGCAGTTACCGTTCAGGGTCAACTAATGAAAAACTGTTTTTT.

V is TRBV15 and J is TRBJ2-1, with D unclear. V was trimmed by 0 bases and J by 0 bases, leaving 12 bases between them. This CDR3 is built from 17 residues. Germline loops: CDR1 LNHNV, CDR2 YYDKDF (reference sequence). This CDR3 reads CATSRDLRRSSYNEQFF. The CDR3, as DNA: TGTGCCACCAGCAGAGACCTAAGAAGAAGCTCCTACAATGAGCAGTTCTTC.

The rearrangement links TRBV9 to TRBJ2-7; 9 nucleotides agree with TRBD2. Per germline, CDR1 SGDLS and CDR2 YYNGEE. V lost 3 bases to trimming and J lost 2 bases; unmatched junction nucleotides: 6. This CDR3 spans 15 amino acids. CDR3 amino acids: CASSAAGGPTYEQYF. As DNA, the CDR3 is TGTGCCAGCAGCGCCGCGGGGGGGCCGACCTACGAGCAGTACTTC.

This clone was counted a single time. This chain links TRBV9 with TRBJ1-2; 9 bases fit TRBD1. Germline values: CDR1 SGDLS, CDR2 YYNGEE. The CDR3 sequence is 16 residues long. J gave up 2 bases and V 0 bases, and 5 bases lay outside the gene matches. The DNA of the CDR3 is TGTGCCAGCAGCGTAGCTTTCACAGGGGGCAACTATGGCTACACCTTC. It encodes CASSVAFTGGNYGYTF.